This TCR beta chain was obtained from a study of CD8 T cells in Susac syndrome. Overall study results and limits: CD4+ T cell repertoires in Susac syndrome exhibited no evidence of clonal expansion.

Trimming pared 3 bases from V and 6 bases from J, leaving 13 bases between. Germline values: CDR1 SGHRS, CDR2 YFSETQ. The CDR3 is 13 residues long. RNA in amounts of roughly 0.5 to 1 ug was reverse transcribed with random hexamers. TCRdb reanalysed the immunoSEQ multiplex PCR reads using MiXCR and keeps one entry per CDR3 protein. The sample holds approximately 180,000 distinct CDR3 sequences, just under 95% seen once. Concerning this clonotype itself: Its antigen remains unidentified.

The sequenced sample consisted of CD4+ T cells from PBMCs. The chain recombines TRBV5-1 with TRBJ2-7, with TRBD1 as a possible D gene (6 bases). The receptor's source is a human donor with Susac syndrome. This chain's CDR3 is CASSSTGPGEQYF. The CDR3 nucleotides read TGCGCCAGCAGCTCGACAGGTCCGGGCGAGCAGTACTTC.